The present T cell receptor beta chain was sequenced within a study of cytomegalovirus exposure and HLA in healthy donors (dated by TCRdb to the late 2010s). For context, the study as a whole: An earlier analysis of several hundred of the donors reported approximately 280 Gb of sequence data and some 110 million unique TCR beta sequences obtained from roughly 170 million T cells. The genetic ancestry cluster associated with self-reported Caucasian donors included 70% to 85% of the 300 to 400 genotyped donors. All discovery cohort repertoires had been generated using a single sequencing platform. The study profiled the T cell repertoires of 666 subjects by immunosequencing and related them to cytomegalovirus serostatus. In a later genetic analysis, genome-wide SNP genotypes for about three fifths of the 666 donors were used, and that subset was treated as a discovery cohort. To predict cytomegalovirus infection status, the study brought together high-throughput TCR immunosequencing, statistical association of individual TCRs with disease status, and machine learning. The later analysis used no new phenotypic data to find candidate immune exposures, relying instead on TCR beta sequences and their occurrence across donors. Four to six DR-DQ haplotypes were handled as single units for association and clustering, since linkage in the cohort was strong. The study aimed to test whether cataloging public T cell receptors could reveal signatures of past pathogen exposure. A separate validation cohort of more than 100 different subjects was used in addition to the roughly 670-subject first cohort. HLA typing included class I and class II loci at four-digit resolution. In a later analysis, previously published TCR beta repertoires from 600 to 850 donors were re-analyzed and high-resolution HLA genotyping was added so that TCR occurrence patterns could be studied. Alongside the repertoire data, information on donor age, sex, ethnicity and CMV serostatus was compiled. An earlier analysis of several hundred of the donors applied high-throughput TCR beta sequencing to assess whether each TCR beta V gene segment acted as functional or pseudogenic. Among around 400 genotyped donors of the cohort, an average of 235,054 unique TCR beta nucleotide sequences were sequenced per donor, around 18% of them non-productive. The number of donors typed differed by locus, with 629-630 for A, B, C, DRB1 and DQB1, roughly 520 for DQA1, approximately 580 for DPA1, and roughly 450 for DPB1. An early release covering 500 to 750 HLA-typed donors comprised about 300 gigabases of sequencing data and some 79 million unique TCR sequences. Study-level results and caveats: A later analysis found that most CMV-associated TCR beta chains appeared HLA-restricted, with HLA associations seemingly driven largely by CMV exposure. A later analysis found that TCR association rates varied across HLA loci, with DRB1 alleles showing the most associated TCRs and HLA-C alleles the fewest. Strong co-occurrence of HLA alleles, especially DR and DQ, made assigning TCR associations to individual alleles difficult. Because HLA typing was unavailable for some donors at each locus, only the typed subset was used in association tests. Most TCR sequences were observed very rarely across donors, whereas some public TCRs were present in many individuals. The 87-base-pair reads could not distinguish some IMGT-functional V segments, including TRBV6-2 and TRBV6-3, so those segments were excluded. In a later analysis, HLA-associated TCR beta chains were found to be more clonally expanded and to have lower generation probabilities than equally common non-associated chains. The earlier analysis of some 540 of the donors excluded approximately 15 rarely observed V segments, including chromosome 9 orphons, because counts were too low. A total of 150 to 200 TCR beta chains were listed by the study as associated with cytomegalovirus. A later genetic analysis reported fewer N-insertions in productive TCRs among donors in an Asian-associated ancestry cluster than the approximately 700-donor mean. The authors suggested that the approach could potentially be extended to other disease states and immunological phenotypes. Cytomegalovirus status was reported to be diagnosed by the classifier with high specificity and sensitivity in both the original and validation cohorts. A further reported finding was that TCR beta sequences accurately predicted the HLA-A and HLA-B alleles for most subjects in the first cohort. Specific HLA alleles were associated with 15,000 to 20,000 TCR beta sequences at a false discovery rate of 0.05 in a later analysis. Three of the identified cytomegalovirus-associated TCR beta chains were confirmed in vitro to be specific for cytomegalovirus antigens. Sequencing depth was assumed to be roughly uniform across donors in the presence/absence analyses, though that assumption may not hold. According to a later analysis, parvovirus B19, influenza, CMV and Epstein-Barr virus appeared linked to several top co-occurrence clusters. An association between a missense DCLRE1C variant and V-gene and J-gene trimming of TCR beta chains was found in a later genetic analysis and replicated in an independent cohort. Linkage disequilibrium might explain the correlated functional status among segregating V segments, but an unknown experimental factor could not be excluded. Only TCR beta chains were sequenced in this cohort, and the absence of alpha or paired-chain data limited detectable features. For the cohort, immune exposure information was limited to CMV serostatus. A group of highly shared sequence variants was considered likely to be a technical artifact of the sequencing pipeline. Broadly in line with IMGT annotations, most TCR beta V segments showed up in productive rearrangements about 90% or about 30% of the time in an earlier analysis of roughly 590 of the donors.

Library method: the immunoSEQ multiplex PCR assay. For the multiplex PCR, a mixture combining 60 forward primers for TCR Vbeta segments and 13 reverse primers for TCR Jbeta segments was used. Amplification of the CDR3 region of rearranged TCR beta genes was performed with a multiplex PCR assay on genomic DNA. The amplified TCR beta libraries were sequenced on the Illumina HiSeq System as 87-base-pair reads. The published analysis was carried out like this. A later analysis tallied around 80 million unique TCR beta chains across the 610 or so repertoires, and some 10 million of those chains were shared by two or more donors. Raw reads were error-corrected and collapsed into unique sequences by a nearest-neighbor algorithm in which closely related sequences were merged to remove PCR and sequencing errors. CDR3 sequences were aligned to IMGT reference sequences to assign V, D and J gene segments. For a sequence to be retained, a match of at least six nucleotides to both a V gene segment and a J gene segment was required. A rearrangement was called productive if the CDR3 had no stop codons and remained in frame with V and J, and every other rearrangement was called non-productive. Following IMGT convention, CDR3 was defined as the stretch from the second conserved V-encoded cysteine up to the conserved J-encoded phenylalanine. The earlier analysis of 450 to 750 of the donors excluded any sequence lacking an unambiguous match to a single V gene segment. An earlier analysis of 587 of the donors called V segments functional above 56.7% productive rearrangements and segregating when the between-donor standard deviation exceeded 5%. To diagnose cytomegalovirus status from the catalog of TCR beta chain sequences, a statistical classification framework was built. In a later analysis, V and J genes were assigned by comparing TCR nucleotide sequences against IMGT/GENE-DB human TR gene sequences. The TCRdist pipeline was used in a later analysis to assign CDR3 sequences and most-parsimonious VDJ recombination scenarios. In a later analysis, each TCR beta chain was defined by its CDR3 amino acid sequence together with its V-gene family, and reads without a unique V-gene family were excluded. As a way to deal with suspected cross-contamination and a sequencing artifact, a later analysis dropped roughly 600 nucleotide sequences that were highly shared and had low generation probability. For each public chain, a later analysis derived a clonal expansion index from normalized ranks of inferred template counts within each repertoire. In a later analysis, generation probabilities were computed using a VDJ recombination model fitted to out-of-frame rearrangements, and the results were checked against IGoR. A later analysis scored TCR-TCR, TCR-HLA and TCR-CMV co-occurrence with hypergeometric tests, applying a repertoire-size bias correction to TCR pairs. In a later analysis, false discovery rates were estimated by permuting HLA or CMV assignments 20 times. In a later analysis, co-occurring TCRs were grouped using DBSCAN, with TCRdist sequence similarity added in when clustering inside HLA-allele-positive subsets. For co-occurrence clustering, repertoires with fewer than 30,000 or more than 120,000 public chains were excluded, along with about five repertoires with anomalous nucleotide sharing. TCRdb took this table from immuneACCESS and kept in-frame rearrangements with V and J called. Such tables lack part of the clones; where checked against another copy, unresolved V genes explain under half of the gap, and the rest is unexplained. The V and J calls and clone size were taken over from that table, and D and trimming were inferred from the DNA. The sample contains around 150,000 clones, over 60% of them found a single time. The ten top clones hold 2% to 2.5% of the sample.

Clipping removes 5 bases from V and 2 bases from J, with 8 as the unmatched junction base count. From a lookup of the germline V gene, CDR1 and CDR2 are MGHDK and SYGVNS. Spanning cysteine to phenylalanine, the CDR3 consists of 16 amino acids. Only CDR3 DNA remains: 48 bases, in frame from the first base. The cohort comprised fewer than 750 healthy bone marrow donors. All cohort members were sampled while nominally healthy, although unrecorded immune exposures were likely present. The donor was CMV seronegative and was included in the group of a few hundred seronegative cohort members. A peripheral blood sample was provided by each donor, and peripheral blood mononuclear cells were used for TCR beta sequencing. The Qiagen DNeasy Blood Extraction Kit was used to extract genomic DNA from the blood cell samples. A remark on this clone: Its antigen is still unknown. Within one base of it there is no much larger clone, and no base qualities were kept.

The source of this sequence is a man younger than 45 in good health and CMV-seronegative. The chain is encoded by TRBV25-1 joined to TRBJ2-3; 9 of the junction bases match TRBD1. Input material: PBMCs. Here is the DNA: TGTGCCAGCAGTTCGCCGGGACAGGGTCTCACAGATACGCAGTATTTT. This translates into CASSSPGQGLTDTQYF.